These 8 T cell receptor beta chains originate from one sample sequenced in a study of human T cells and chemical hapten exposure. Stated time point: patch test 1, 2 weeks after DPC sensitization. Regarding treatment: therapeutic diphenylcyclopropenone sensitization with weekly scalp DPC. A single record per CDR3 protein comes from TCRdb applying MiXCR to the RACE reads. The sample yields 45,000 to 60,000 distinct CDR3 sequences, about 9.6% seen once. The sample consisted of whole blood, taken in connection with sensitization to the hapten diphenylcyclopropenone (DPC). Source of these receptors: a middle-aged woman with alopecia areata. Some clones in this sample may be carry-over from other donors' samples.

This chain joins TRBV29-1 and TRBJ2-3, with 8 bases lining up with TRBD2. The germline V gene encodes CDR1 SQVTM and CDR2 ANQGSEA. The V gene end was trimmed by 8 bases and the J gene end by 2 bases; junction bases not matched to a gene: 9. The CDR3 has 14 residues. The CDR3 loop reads CSSREGGSTDTQYF. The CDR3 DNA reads TGCAGCTCCCGGGAGGGGGGGTCCACAGATACGCAGTATTTT.

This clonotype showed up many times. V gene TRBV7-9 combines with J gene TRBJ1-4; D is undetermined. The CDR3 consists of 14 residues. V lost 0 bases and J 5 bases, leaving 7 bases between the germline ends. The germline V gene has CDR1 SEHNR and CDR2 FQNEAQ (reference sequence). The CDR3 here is CASSLAGLNEKLFF. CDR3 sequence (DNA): TGTGCCAGCAGCTTAGCAGGTCTGAATGAAAAACTGTTTTTT. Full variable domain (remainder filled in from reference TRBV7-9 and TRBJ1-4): DTGVSQNPRHKITKRGQNVTFRCDPISEHNRLYWYRQTLGQGPEFLTYFQNEAQLEKSRLLSDRFSAERPKGSFSTLEIQRTEQGDSAMYLCASSLAGLNEKLFFGSGTQLSVL.

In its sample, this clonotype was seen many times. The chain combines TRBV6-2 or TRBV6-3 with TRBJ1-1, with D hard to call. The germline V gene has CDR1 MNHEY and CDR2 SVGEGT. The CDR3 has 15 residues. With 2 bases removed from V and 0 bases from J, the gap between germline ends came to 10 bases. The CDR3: CASSYPPPMNTEAFF. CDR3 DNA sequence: TGTGCCAGCAGTTACCCCCCGCCGATGAACACTGAAGCTTTCTTT.

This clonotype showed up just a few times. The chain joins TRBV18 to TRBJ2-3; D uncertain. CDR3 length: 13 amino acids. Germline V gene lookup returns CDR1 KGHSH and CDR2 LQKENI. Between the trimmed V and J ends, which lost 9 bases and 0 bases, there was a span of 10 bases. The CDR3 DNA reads TGTGCCAGTAAGAGGCAGAGCACAGATACGCAGTATTTT. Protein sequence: CASKRQSTDTQYF.

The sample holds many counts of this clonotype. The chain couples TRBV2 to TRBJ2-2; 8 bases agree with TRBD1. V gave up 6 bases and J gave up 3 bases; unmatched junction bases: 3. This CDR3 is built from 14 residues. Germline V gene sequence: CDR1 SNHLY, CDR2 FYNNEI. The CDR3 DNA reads TGTGCCAGCAGCCGGGACAGGTACACCGGGGAGCTGTTTTTT. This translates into CASSRDRYTGELFF.

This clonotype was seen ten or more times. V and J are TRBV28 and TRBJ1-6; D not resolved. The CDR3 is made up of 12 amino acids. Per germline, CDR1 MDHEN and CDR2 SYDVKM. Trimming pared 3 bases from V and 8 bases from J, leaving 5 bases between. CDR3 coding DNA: TGTGCCAGCAGTTTTACTTATTCACCCCTCCACTTT. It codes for CASSFTYSPLHF.

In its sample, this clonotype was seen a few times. CDR3 sequence (DNA): TGCGCCAGCAGCCAAGTAGCAGGAGAAGAGACCCAGTACTTC. This sequence encodes CASSQVAGEETQYF. V gene TRBV4-3 combines with J gene TRBJ2-5, with D uncertain. Deletions cut 1 base from V and 3 bases from J, with 9 bases between. CDR3 length equals 14 residues. Germline CDR1 reads LGHNA; CDR2 reads YSLEER.

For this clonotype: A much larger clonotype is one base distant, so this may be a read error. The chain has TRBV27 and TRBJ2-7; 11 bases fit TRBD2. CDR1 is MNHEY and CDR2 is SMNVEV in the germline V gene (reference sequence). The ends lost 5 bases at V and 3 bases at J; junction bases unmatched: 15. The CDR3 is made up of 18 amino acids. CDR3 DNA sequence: TGTGCCAGCAGTGTCGGGTCGGGACTAGCGGACCCGAACTACGAGCAGTACTTC. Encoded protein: CASSVGSGLADPNYEQYF.